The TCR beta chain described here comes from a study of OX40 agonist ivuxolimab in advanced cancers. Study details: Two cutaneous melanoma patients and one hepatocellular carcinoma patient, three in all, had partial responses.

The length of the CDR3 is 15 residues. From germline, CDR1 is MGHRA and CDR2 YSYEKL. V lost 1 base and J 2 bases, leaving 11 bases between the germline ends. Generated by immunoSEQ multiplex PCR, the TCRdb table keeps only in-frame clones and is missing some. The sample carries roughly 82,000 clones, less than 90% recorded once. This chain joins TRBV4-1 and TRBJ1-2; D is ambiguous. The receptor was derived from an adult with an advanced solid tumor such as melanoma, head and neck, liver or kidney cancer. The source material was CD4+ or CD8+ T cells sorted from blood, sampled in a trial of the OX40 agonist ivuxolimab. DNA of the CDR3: TGCGCCAGCAGCCAAGCGCTGACCGAAAACTATGGCTACACCTTC. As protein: CASSQALTENYGYTF.